Below, 3 T cell receptor beta chains from the same sample are listed, as sequenced in a study of blood T cell repertoires in COVID-19. Libraries were prepared by immunoSEQ multiplex PCR; TCRdb keeps only in-frame clonotypes and omits some of them. The sample consists of around 94,000 clones, 70% to 80% of them appearing once. The sequenced sample consisted of peripheral blood. Source of these receptors: a man aged 55 to 70 with active or convalescent COVID-19.

The chain is built from TRBV19 and TRBJ2-5; D perhaps matches TRBD2 (7 bases). V was clipped by 3 bases and J by 4 bases, with 18 bases between them. The germline V gene encodes CDR1 LNHDA and CDR2 SQIVND (reference sequence). This CDR3 has 16 residues. This chain's CDR3 is CASSILASGGGETQYF. In DNA form, the CDR3 reads TGTGCCAGTAGTATTTTGGCTAGCGGAGGGGGAGAGACCCAGTACTTC.

This chain joins TRBV6-5 and TRBJ1-2; a weak D match, TRBD1 (6 bases). Germline V CDR1 and CDR2: MNHEY, SVGAGI. The CDR3 sequence is 13 residues long. Trimming took off 3 bases at V and 6 bases at J, with 11 bases between the two ends. This CDR3 is CASSYHAGDGYTF. CDR3 nucleotides: TGTGCCAGCAGTTATCACGCAGGGGATGGCTACACCTTC.

This sequence joins TRBV10-2 and TRBJ1-2, with a tentative D call TRBD1 (5 bases). Looked up from germline, CDR1 is WSHSY and CDR2 is SAAADI. V was clipped by 2 bases and J by 6 bases, with 10 bases between them. The CDR3 has 13 residues. CDR3 residues: CASSEMGRNGYTF. The CDR3 DNA follows: TGCGCCAGCAGTGAGATGGGGCGGAATGGCTACACCTTC.